This TCR beta chain is drawn from a study of T cell responses to AZD1222 COVID-19 vaccine. Produced via immunoSEQ multiplex PCR; TCRdb's table is partial and in-frame only. The sample contains approximately 220,000 clones, about 92% of which appear only once. The CDR3 consists of 14 residues. Trimming shortened V by 7 bases and J by 6 bases, and 18 bases separated the two germline ends. The V gene's germline CDR1 is SNHLY and CDR2 FYNNEI. Sequencing was performed on peripheral blood, taken on day 0 of MenACWY control vaccination. The chain joins TRBV2 to TRBJ1-2; possibly TRBD1 for D (6 bases). The receptor was isolated from an adult in good health. CDR3 coding DNA: TGTGCCAGCATCCTCCAGGGGATCCAGGATGGCTACACCTTC. Its translation is CASILQGIQDGYTF.